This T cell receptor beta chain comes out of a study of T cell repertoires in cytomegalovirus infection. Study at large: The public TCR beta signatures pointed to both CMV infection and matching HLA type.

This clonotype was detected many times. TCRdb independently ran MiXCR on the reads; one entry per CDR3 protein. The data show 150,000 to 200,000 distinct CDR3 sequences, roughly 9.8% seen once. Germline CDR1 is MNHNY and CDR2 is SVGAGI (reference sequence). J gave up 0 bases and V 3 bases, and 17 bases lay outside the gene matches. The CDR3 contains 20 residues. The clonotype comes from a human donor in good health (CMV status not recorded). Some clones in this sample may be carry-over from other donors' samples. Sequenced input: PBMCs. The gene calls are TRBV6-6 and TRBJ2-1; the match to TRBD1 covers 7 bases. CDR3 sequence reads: CASSYIRGNRQGSSYNEQFF. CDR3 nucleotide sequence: TGTGCCAGCAGTTATATACGTGGGAACCGACAGGGAAGCTCCTACAATGAGCAGTTCTTC.